This T cell receptor beta chain was retrieved from a study of blood T cell repertoires in COVID-19. Trimming shortened V by 6 bases and J by 3 bases, and 14 bases separated the two germline ends. The CDR3 consists of 14 residues. CDR1 is SNHLY, CDR2 FYNNEI, per germline. As processed by the authors: Estimation of nucleated cell counts relied on the amplification of reference gene primers. Clones were sequenced by immunoSEQ multiplex PCR, and TCRdb holds only the in-frame ones, with some missing. V, J and clone size were drawn from that table, and D and trimming were deduced from the DNA. The data contain roughly 140,000 clones, 70% to 85% of them seen just once; the ten biggest clones take up almost 6.5%.

The chain combines TRBV2 with TRBJ1-2; D is possibly TRBD1 (5 bases). Sequenced sample: peripheral blood. The sequence came from a human donor in a cohort sampled during active COVID-19. The CDR3 spells CASSMGGGDYGYTF. The CDR3 coding sequence is TGTGCCAGCAGCATGGGTGGGGGGGACTATGGCTACACCTTC.